Listed below are T cell receptor beta chains from one sample, sequenced in a study of blood T cell repertoires in COVID-19. Sequencing was performed with immunoSEQ multiplex PCR; in TCRdb, only in-frame clones are kept and a portion is missing. This table holds some 390,000 clones, roughly 90% found once. The sequenced sample consisted of peripheral blood. The receptors were sampled from a woman aged 40-49 years with COVID-19, enrolled during active disease. Each CDR3 is given with its conserved first and last residue. A D gene is named only where the DNA matches it firmly. Expanded clones are given a class, and other clones once, few, many or no size at all.

V gene,clone size,J gene,D gene,CDR3 protein,CDR3 DNA
TRBV27,.,TRBJ2-7,TRBD2,CASSLRTSGRLDEQYF,TGTGCCAGCAGTCTCCGGACTAGCGGGAGGTTGGACGAGCAGTACTTC
TRBV18,few,TRBJ1-1,.,CASSPGRVSTEAFF,TGTGCCAGCTCACCAGGGAGAGTGAGCACTGAAGCTTTCTTT
TRBV5-1,.,TRBJ2-5,.,CASSLSGSPETQYF,TGCGCCAGCAGCTTATCAGGGTCTCCCGAGACCCAGTACTTC
TRBV12-2,many,TRBJ2-7,.,CASRPNRTFAGEQYF,TGTGCAAGTCGCCCAAATCGGACTTTCGCTGGCGAGCAGTACTTC
TRBV14,.,TRBJ2-7,.,CASSPSLMSYEQYF,TGTGCCAGCAGTCCCTCGTTAATGTCCTACGAGCAGTACTTC
TRBV7-2,once,TRBJ2-2,TRBD1,CASSPVHTGAGELFF,TGTGCCAGCAGCCCAGTTCACACAGGGGCCGGGGAGCTGTTTTTT
TRBV28,.,TRBJ1-2,TRBD1,CASRGFGTGPQGYTF,TGTGCCAGCAGGGGGTTCGGGACAGGTCCGCAGGGCTACACCTTC
TRBV28,once,TRBJ2-7,TRBD2,CASSPAGGISYEQYF,TGTGCCAGCAGCCCGGCGGGAGGTATCTCCTACGAGCAGTACTTC
TRBV11-2,.,TRBJ2-6,.,CASSLSRAGANVLTF,TGTGCCAGCAGCTTATCGAGAGCTGGGGCCAACGTCCTGACTTTC
TRBV2,.,TRBJ1-3,.,CASSPRDSGNTIYF,TGTGCCAGCAGTCCCAGGGACTCTGGAAACACCATATATTTT
TRBV7-2,.,TRBJ1-2,.,CASSFGAVLTTNYGYTF,TGTGCCAGCAGCTTCGGAGCGGTACTTACCACTAACTATGGCTACACCTTC
TRBV18,.,TRBJ2-7,.,CASSPDVAGGYPYEQYF,TGTGCCAGCTCACCAGACGTTGCTGGGGGCTATCCCTACGAGCAGTACTTC
TRBV3-1/TRBV3-2,.,TRBJ2-1,TRBD2,CASSHLRESRSAYNEQFF,TGTGCCAGCAGCCACCTGCGGGAGTCGCGTTCTGCCTACAATGAGCAGTTCTTC
TRBV14,.,TRBJ1-2,.,CASSQQVPREGYTF,TGTGCCAGCAGCCAACAAGTCCCTCGGGAGGGCTACACCTTC
TRBV5-6,.,TRBJ2-7,TRBD2,CASRTLAGGPYEQYF,TGTGCCAGCAGAACACTAGCGGGAGGGCCCTACGAGCAGTACTTC
TRBV29-1,.,TRBJ1-5,TRBD1,CSFRGTGNQPQHF,TGCAGCTTTCGAGGGACAGGCAATCAGCCCCAGCATTTT
TRBV30,.,TRBJ2-5,.,CAWAGVPTETQYF,TGTGCCTGGGCCGGGGTCCCGACGGAGACCCAGTACTTC
TRBV4-2,.,TRBJ1-1,TRBD1,CASSQEARGLRENTEAFF,TGTGCCAGCAGCCAAGAAGCCAGGGGGCTAAGGGAAAACACTGAAGCTTTCTTT
TRBV20-1,once,TRBJ1-2,.,CSALGNDGYTF,TGCAGTGCTTTGGGCAATGACGGCTACACCTTC
TRBV14,few,TRBJ2-3,TRBD2,CASSQGSGSTDTQYF,TGTGCCAGCAGCCAAGGTAGCGGGAGCACAGATACGCAGTATTTT
TRBV28,.,TRBJ2-7,TRBD2,CASERAGASYEQYF,TGTGCCAGCGAGCGAGCGGGGGCCTCCTACGAGCAGTACTTC
TRBV5-1,once,TRBJ1-1,.,CASSLGGDKYTEAFF,TGCGCCAGCAGCTTGGGAGGGGACAAGTACACTGAAGCTTTCTTT
TRBV19,.,TRBJ1-2,.,CASSPRDWSNYGYTF,TGTGCCAGTAGTCCCCGGGACTGGTCTAACTATGGCTACACCTTC
TRBV19,.,TRBJ1-5,TRBD1,CATVSDRVNHQPQHF,TGTGCCACGGTTTCGGACAGGGTGAATCATCAGCCCCAGCATTTT